This T cell receptor beta chain was identified during a study of identical twins. This CDR3 is built from 18 residues. In TCRdb, the 5' RACE reads were re-called with MiXCR into one record per CDR3 protein. The repertoire consists of some 690,000 distinct CDR3 sequences, with about 20% occurring once and the leading ten covering about 4.3%. A further study also used this sample, focusing on T cells expressing NK-cell markers.

This clonotype was obtained from a woman aged 18-35 years in good health. The chain recombines TRBV21-1 with TRBJ2-3; TRBD2 is the table's D call, not checked against the DNA. TRBV21-1 is assigned pseudogene status. Sequencing was performed on PBMCs. The CDR3 here is CASSSSPTSGTSTDTQYF. The DNA of the CDR3 is TGTGCCAGCAGCTCGAGCCCCACTAGCGGGACTAGCACAGATACGCAGTATTTT.